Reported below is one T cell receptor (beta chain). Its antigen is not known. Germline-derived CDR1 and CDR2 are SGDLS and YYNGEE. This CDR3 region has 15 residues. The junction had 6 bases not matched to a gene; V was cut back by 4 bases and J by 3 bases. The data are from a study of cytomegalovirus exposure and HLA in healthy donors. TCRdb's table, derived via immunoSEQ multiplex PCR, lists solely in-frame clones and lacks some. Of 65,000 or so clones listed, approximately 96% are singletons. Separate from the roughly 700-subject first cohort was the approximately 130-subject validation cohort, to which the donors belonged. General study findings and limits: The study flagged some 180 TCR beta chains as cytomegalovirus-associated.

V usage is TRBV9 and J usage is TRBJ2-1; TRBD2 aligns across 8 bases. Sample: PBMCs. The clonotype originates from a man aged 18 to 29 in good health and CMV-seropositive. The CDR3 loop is CASSSVRGDYNEQFF. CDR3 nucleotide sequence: TGTGCCAGCAGCTCCGTGCGGGGGGACTACAATGAGCAGTTCTTC.